This T cell receptor beta chain was obtained from a study of cytomegalovirus exposure and HLA in healthy donors. The primer mix had 60 Vbeta and 13 Jbeta primers. Data came from immunoSEQ multiplex PCR; TCRdb stores just in-frame clones and leaves some out. There are about 68,000 clones in the sample; roughly four fifths occur only once, and around 7% lies in the top ten. Study-wide results and limits: Among TCR sequences, most were rare, though some public TCRs appeared in many donors. Across donors, sequencing depth was assumed by presence/absence analyses to be roughly uniform.

Germline assignment: CDR1 SGHAT and CDR2 FQNNGV. The ends were cut back, 2 bases at V and 3 bases at J, with 14 bases in the middle. The length of the CDR3 is 16 residues. Notes on this clone: The target antigen is unknown.

The source material was PBMCs. The chain recombines TRBV11-2 with TRBJ2-1, with a possible D match to TRBD2 (5 bases). The sequence derives from a human donor in good health. CDR3 region: CASSLSVAGVYNEQFF. Here the CDR3 DNA reads TGTGCCAGCAGCTTAAGTGTAGCCGGGGTCTACAATGAGCAGTTCTTC.